The 30 T cell receptor beta chains below were found in one sample sequenced in a study of PD-L1 blockade in urothelial cancer. Described time point: pretreatment peripheral blood. Only in-frame clones appear in the TCRdb table, and some are missing; sequencing was by immunoSEQ multiplex PCR. This table holds 45,000 to 70,000 clones, 85% found once. Material: PBMCs, obtained around atezolizumab (anti-PD-L1) treatment. These receptors were obtained from a man between 70 and 80 years old with urothelial cancer.

The rearrangement uses TRBV29-1 and TRBJ1-1, with 8 bases aligning to TRBD1. J gave up 1 base and V 7 bases, and 2 bases lay outside the gene matches. The CDR3 extends over 12 amino acids. Germline V CDR1 and CDR2: SQVTM, ANQGSEA. The DNA for the CDR3 is TGCAGCGCTGGGACAGGGAACACTGAAGCTTTCTTT. Amino acid sequence: CSAGTGNTEAFF.

The chain links TRBV5-1 to TRBJ2-3; no firm D call. Trimming took 2 bases from V and 2 from J, leaving 6 bases between them. This CDR3 spans 13 amino acids. Germline lookup yields CDR1 SGHRS and CDR2 YFSETQ. This chain's CDR3 is CASSLEHTDTQYF. The CDR3 DNA is TGCGCCAGCAGCTTAGAGCACACAGATACGCAGTATTTT.

In DNA, the CDR3 is TGTGCCAGCGCCCCCAGGAGGGACACCGGGGAGCTGTTTTTT. Its translation is CASAPRRDTGELFF. The genes are TRBV6-1 and TRBJ2-2; TRBD2 is a possible D gene (6 bases). Germline V CDR1 and CDR2: MNHNS, SASEGT. V was clipped by 8 bases and J by 3 bases, with 13 bases between them. CDR3 length: 14 residues.

V and J are TRBV18 and TRBJ1-3, with a weak D call TRBD1 (6 bases). Per the germline V gene, CDR1 is KGHSH and CDR2 is LQKENI. This CDR3 has 16 residues. Trimming cost V 4 bases and J 4 bases, with 17 bases left between them. The CDR3 DNA reads as TGTGCCAGCTCACTGTCGGGGGGGGCGTCCGGAAACACCATATATTTT. It translates to CASSLSGGASGNTIYF.

This chain uses TRBV10-3 with TRBJ1-1, with no clear D. Trimming took off 2 bases at V and 0 bases at J, with 13 bases between the two ends. CDR1 ENHRY and CDR2 SYGVKD come from the germline V gene. The length of the CDR3 is 16 residues. CDR3 sequence reads: CAISEEGSLMNTEAFF. The CDR3 DNA follows: TGTGCCATCAGTGAGGAGGGCAGCCTCATGAACACTGAAGCTTTCTTT.

The chain employs TRBV5-1 and TRBJ2-1, with D perhaps TRBD2 (6 bases). This CDR3 region has 15 residues. Trimming took off 4 bases at V and 4 bases at J, with 15 bases between the two ends. The germline gives CDR1 SGHRS, CDR2 YFSETQ. The CDR3 reads CASSRLSRGYNEQFF. CDR3 DNA: TGCGCCAGCAGCCGTTTGTCGCGGGGTTACAATGAGCAGTTCTTC. Looking up the rest from reference TRBV5-1 and TRBJ2-1 gives the full variable domain: KAGVTQTPRYLIKTRGQQVTLSCSPISGHRSVSWYQQTPGQGLQFLFEYFSETQRNKGNFPGRFSGRQFSNSRSEMNVSTLELGDSALYLCASSRLSRGYNEQFFGPGTRLTVL.

This chain uses TRBV19 with TRBJ1-1; D is perhaps TRBD1 (5 bases). CDR1 is LNHDA, CDR2 SQIVND, per germline (reference sequence). This CDR3 is built from 15 residues. V gave up 5 bases and J gave up 0 bases, with 13 bases separating them. The CDR3 sequence: CASSPTTVMNTEAFF. In DNA form, the CDR3 reads TGTGCCAGTAGTCCTACGACAGTCATGAACACTGAAGCTTTCTTT. Drawing the rest from reference TRBV19 and TRBJ1-1, the complete variable domain is DGGITQSPKYLFRKEGQNVTLSCEQNLNHDAMYWYRQDPGQGLRLIYYSQIVNDFQKGDIAEGYSVSREKKESFPLTVTSAQKNPTAFYLCASSPTTVMNTEAFFGQGTRLTVV.

The chain couples TRBV6-5 to TRBJ1-1, with D unclear. The CDR3 contains 14 residues. Germline values: CDR1 MNHEY, CDR2 SVGAGI. V was pared by 10 bases and J by 6 bases, with 21 bases between. CDR3 in amino acids: CATFPGELTSEAFF. DNA of the CDR3: TGTGCCACTTTCCCCGGGGAATTAACGTCTGAAGCTTTCTTT.

This clone has a handful of counts. The V and J genes are TRBV10-2 and TRBJ2-7; 8 bases line up with TRBD1. This CDR3 spans 13 amino acids. The germline CDR1 and CDR2 sequences are WSHSY and SAAADI. Unmatched junction bases numbered 6, after V lost 2 bases and J lost 9 bases. The CDR3 loop reads CASSEAGGASQYF. Here the CDR3 DNA reads TGCGCCAGCAGTGAGGCAGGGGGCGCCTCGCAGTACTTC.

The CDR3 protein is CASSFTSGRSHEQYF. DNA for the CDR3: TGTGCCAGCAGCTTCACTAGCGGGAGAAGTCACGAGCAGTACTTC. This chain links TRBV5-4 with TRBJ2-7, with 11 bases lining up with TRBD2. The V segment lost 2 bases and the J segment 5 bases; nucleotides outside the gene matches: 6. Per the germline V gene, CDR1 is SGHNT and CDR2 is YYREEE (reference sequence). The CDR3 runs 15 residues. The full variable domain, with the rest looked up from reference TRBV5-4 and TRBJ2-7, is ETGVTQSPTHLIKTRGQQVTLRCSSQSGHNTVSWYQQALGQGPQFIFQYYREEENGRGNFPPRFSGLQFPNYSSELNVNALELDDSALYLCASSFTSGRSHEQYFGPGTRLTVT.

This rearrangement joins TRBV7-9 to TRBJ2-6; tentatively, D is TRBD1 (6 bases). Germline lookup yields CDR1 SEHNR and CDR2 FQNEAQ (reference sequence). This CDR3 is 16 amino acids long. Trimming removed 6 bases at V and 0 bases at J, with 12 bases between. The CDR3 reads CASSGQSYSGANVLTF. In DNA form, the CDR3 reads TGTGCCAGCAGTGGACAGAGTTACTCTGGGGCCAACGTCCTGACTTTC.

The chain is built from TRBV10-2 and TRBJ2-3; 12 bases fit TRBD2. The J segment lost 3 bases and the V segment lost 8 bases, leaving 12 bases of the junction unmatched. Germline V CDR1 and CDR2: WSHSY, SAAADI. This CDR3 is built from 17 residues. CDR3 loop: CASGSSGRAIVTDTQYF. The CDR3 DNA reads as TGCGCCAGCGGTTCTAGCGGGAGGGCCATCGTTACAGATACGCAGTATTTT.

The chain couples TRBV9 to TRBJ1-2, with D possibly being TRBD1 (6 bases). Germline V gene data show CDR1 as SGDLS and CDR2 as YYNGEE. The CDR3 consists of 15 residues. Trimming cost V 0 bases and J 2 bases, with 11 bases left between them. The CDR3 protein is CASSVEPTGNYGYTF. As DNA, the CDR3 is TGTGCCAGCAGCGTAGAGCCCACAGGGAACTATGGCTACACCTTC.

This CDR3 is CASSFGQGRDTEAFF. The CDR3 bases are TGTGCCAGCAGCTTTGGACAGGGTAGGGACACTGAAGCTTTCTTT. The V call is TRBV5-5, the J call TRBJ1-1, with TRBD1 matching 8 bases. In germline, CDR1 is SGHKS, CDR2 YYEKEE (reference sequence). The CDR3 contains 15 residues. Germline trimming cut 2 bases from V and 3 bases from J; bases unmatched to any gene: 6.

This sequence joins TRBV2 and TRBJ2-1; D might be TRBD2 (7 bases). Germline CDR1 reads SNHLY; CDR2 reads FYNNEI. The length of the CDR3 is 14 residues. V was cut by 4 bases and J by 5 bases, with 12 bases left in between. In DNA form, the CDR3 reads TGTGCCAGCAGTGGGGGGGGCACTAACAATGAGCAGTTCTTC. It yields the protein CASSGGGTNNEQFF.

The chain uses TRBV5-1 and TRBJ2-1; 14 nucleotides match TRBD2. This CDR3 contains 19 residues. Germline CDR1 reads SGHRS; CDR2 reads YFSETQ. The V and J ends lost 1 base and 7 bases, in that order; junction bases with no gene match: 13. The CDR3 DNA sequence: TGCGCCAGCAGCTTGTGGTCCTCCGGGACTAGCGGGAGAGGTAATGAGCAGTTCTTC. It specifies CASSLWSSGTSGRGNEQFF.

The chain recombines TRBV6-6 with TRBJ2-1; 10 bases align to TRBD2. V dropped 5 bases and J dropped 8; count of bases not matched to a gene: 6. From germline, CDR1 is MNHNY and CDR2 SVGAGI (reference sequence). The CDR3 is made up of 14 amino acids. CDR3 loop: CASSQIAGGDEQFF. The DNA for the CDR3 is TGTGCCAGCAGTCAAATAGCGGGAGGTGATGAGCAGTTCTTC.

This chain links TRBV15 with TRBJ2-1; TRBD2 aligns across 14 bases. CDR3 length: 14 amino acids. Germline V lookup: CDR1 LNHNV, CDR2 YYDKDF (reference sequence). Germline trimming cut 3 bases from V and 9 bases from J; bases unmatched to any gene: 1. CDR3 residues: CATSRTSGRGEQFF. The CDR3 DNA sequence: TGTGCCACCAGCAGGACTAGCGGGAGGGGTGAGCAGTTCTTC. Full variable domain (remainder filled in from reference TRBV15 and TRBJ2-1): DAMVIQNPRYQVTQFGKPVTLSCSQTLNHNVMYWYQQKSSQAPKLLFHYYDKDFNNEADTPDNFQSRRPNTSFCFLDIRSPGLGDTAMYLCATSRTSGRGEQFFGPGTRLTVL.

This chain joins TRBV5-4 and TRBJ2-3; unclear D gene. Per germline, CDR1 SGHNT and CDR2 YYREEE (reference sequence). Trimming removed 1 base from V and 5 bases from J, with 8 bases in between. This CDR3 has 13 amino acids. The DNA of the CDR3 is TGTGCCAGCAGCTTGAATGAGAGAGATACGCAGTATTTT. Translated, it gives CASSLNERDTQYF.

This rearrangement joins TRBV5-4 to TRBJ2-2, with D possibly matching TRBD1 (5 bases). Germline CDR1 is SGHNT and CDR2 is YYREEE (reference sequence). The CDR3 contains 13 residues. The V end lost 4 bases, the J end lost 7 bases, and 11 bases lay between the germline ends. The CDR3 loop is CASSPDSIGELFF. In DNA, the CDR3 is TGTGCCAGCAGCCCCGACAGCATCGGGGAGCTGTTTTTT. Full variable domain (rest looked up from reference TRBV5-4 and TRBJ2-2): ETGVTQSPTHLIKTRGQQVTLRCSSQSGHNTVSWYQQALGQGPQFIFQYYREEENGRGNFPPRFSGLQFPNYSSELNVNALELDDSALYLCASSPDSIGELFFGEGSRLTVL.

The rearrangement links TRBV28 to TRBJ1-5, with D unclear. Germline V lookup: CDR1 MDHEN, CDR2 SYDVKM. The CDR3 loop spans 14 amino acids. The V gene lost 3 bases and the J gene lost 0 bases, with 6 bases spanning the gap. The CDR3 loop is CASSFPISNQPQHF. The CDR3 bases are TGTGCCAGCAGTTTTCCCATTAGCAATCAGCCCCAGCATTTT.

The chain links TRBV5-4 to TRBJ2-5; weak D call: TRBD1 (5 bases). V lost 0 bases, J lost 1 base, and 7 bases lay in between. There are 14 residues in the CDR3. Germline values: CDR1 SGHNT, CDR2 YYREEE (reference sequence). The CDR3 loop reads CASSLGTPQETQYF. DNA for the CDR3: TGTGCCAGCAGCTTGGGGACACCCCAAGAGACCCAGTACTTC.

The chain joins TRBV5-5 to TRBJ2-7, with TRBD2 as a possible D gene (6 bases). V was shortened by 5 bases and J by 0 bases, with 15 bases between the two germline ends. The CDR3 is 15 residues long. The germline V gene has CDR1 SGHKS and CDR2 YYEKEE (reference sequence). The CDR3 loop reads CASSPAAGNSYEQYF. CDR3 in DNA: TGTGCCAGCAGTCCAGCGGCGGGGAACTCCTACGAGCAGTACTTC.

The V gene is TRBV10-2, the J gene TRBJ2-1, with 9 nucleotides matching TRBD2. J was trimmed by 7 bases and V by 6 bases; bases with no gene match: 4. This CDR3 region has 13 residues. Germline assignment: CDR1 WSHSY and CDR2 SAAADI. The CDR3 sequence is CASRDSGGNEQFF. As DNA, the CDR3 is TGCGCCAGCAGAGATAGCGGGGGAAATGAGCAGTTCTTC.

V usage is TRBV5-1 and J usage is TRBJ2-5, with D unresolved. The CDR3 extends over 12 amino acids. Germline V gene data show CDR1 as SGHRS and CDR2 as YFSETQ. V dropped 3 bases and J dropped 4 bases, with 7 bases sitting between them. In DNA form, the CDR3 reads TGCGCCAGCAGCTCGGAGCGAGAGACCCAGTACTTC. Amino acids: CASSSERETQYF.

This clone has only a few counts. The V call is TRBV5-1, the J call TRBJ2-2, with TRBD1 identical over 9 bases. V lost 3 bases and J lost 6; bases outside the gene matches: 6. CDR3 length: 15 amino acids. The germline V gene has CDR1 SGHRS and CDR2 YFSETQ. This chain's CDR3 is CASSYPGQGAGELFF. The CDR3, as DNA: TGCGCCAGCAGCTATCCGGGACAGGGCGCCGGGGAGCTGTTTTTT.

V usage is TRBV5-1 and J usage is TRBJ1-2; D unresolved. The V gene lost 0 bases and the J gene lost 7 bases, with 10 bases spanning the gap. The germline gives CDR1 SGHRS, CDR2 YFSETQ. The CDR3 is 13 residues long. As DNA, the CDR3 is TGCGCCAGCAGCTTGGGGCCCGCGGGTGGCTACACCTTC. Translating it yields CASSLGPAGGYTF.

The chain combines TRBV19 with TRBJ1-1; D remains unclear. Germline V gene sequence: CDR1 LNHDA, CDR2 SQIVND (reference sequence). Trimming shortened V by 8 bases and J by 12 bases, and 7 bases separated the two germline ends. The CDR3 covers 8 residues. The CDR3 spells CASSIPFF. CDR3 nucleotides: TGTGCCAGTTCCATCCCTTTCTTT.

V and J are TRBV7-8 and TRBJ2-5; D is perhaps TRBD2 (6 bases). Trimming shortened V by 1 base and J by 5 bases, and 17 bases separated the two germline ends. CDR3 length: 16 residues. Looked up from germline, CDR1 is SGHVS and CDR2 is FQNEAQ. CDR3 region: CASSLDYPLRGETQYF. The CDR3 DNA reads as TGTGCCAGCAGCTTAGATTATCCACTCCGGGGGGAGACCCAGTACTTC.

The rearrangement links TRBV6-5 to TRBJ1-3, with D possibly being TRBD1 (5 bases). The V and J ends lost 0 bases and 3 bases respectively, with 12 bases between them. Germline V gene sequence: CDR1 MNHEY, CDR2 SVGAGI. The CDR3 covers 16 residues. The CDR3 region is CASSYSGRAIGNTIYF. The DNA for the CDR3 is TGTGCCAGCAGTTACTCGGGCAGGGCGATTGGAAACACCATATATTTT.